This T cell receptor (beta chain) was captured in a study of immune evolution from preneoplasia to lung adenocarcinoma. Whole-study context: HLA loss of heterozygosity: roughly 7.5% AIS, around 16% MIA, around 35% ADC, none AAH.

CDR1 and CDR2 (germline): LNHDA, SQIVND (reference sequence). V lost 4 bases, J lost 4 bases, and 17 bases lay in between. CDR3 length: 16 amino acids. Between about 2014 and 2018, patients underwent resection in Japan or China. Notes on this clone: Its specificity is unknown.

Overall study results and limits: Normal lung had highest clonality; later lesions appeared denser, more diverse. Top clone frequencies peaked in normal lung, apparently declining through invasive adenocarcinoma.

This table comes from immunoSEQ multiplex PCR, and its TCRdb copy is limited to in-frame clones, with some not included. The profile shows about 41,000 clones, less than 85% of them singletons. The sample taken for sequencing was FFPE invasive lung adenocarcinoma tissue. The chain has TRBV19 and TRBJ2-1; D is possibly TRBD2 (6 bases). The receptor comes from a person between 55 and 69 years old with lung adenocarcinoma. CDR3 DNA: TGTGCCAGTAGTAGAACCGGGACTGCCCCATACAATGAGCAGTTCTTC. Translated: CASSRTGTAPYNEQFF.